This is a list of T cell receptor beta chains from one sample in a study of Tregs in tolerant kidney transplant recipients. The method was immunoSEQ multiplex PCR; TCRdb's version includes in-frame clones alone and lacks a portion of them. The sample includes roughly 250,000 clones, about 80% of them seen just once. Specimen: CD4+ T cells from blood. These receptors came from a human donor in good health. Both conserved end residues are part of each CDR3. A D gene is named only where the DNA matches it firmly. Clone size is stated in some rows and not others, as once, few, many or a class when expanded.

TRBD2,-,TRBJ2-5,TRBV6-1,CASSELTGGGETQYF,TGTGCCAGCAGTGAACTGACGGGAGGCGGGGAGACCCAGTACTTC
-,once,TRBJ1-5,TRBV15,CATSRDLHQPQHF,TGTGCCACCAGCAGAGATCTCCATCAGCCCCAGCATTTT
TRBD2,once,TRBJ2-3,TRBV2,CASSLLAGSSDTQYF,TGTGCCAGCAGTTTACTAGCGGGAAGCTCAGATACGCAGTATTTT
-,-,TRBJ1-2,TRBV18,CASSPTGTGYGYTF,TGTGCCAGCTCACCGACAGGAACAGGCTATGGCTACACCTTC
TRBD1,-,TRBJ2-3,TRBV2,CASVRDRASTDTQYF,TGTGCCAGCGTCCGGGACAGGGCAAGCACAGATACGCAGTATTTT
TRBD1,-,TRBJ2-5,TRBV11-3,CASSPYGPGTGVQETQYF,TGTGCCAGCAGCCCCTACGGTCCCGGGACAGGAGTCCAAGAGACCCAGTACTTC
-,-,TRBJ1-5,TRBV4-1,CASSPADGGQPQHF,TGTGCCAGCAGCCCCGCCGACGGCGGGCAGCCCCAGCATTTT
-,-,TRBJ1-2,TRBV12-5,CASGLVGGTTYGYTF,TGTGCTAGTGGTTTGGTAGGGGGGACTACCTATGGCTACACCTTC
TRBD1,-,TRBJ2-7,TRBV10-3,CAISTTSGQSSYEQYF,TGTGCCATCAGCACGACGTCGGGACAGTCCTCCTACGAGCAGTACTTC
-,-,TRBJ2-7,TRBV2,CASSEGSYEQYF,TGTGCCAGCAGTGAGGGGTCCTACGAGCAGTACTTC
-,-,TRBJ1-1,TRBV10-3,CAIRSDMNTEAFF,TGTGCCATCAGGTCGGACATGAACACTGAAGCTTTCTTT
TRBD2,-,TRBJ2-4,TRBV4-1,CASSQEGLAGGTLTKNIQYF,TGCGCCAGCAGCCAAGAGGGACTAGCGGGAGGGACCCTAACCAAAAACATTCAGTACTTC
TRBD1,-,TRBJ2-7,TRBV6-6,CASSRDSPYEQHF,TGTGCCAGCAGTCGGGACAGCCCCTACGAGCAGCACTTC
TRBD1,-,TRBJ1-4,TRBV30,CAWRVRGANEKLFF,TGTGCCTGGAGGGTCAGGGGGGCTAATGAAAAACTGTTTTTT
TRBD1,-,TRBJ1-4,TRBV5-1,CASSPGQGHVATNEKLFF,TGCGCCAGCAGCCCGGGACAGGGTCATGTTGCAACTAATGAAAAACTGTTTTTT
-,-,TRBJ1-5,TRBV6-6,CAARNSNQPQHF,TGTGCGGCCCGAAATAGCAATCAGCCCCAGCATTTT